This is a list of T cell receptor beta chains from one sample in a study of blood T cell repertoires in COVID-19. Some clones are missing from TCRdb's copy, which holds only in-frame ones; the method was immunoSEQ multiplex PCR. The repertoire holds 90,000 or so clones, with around 87% as singletons. The sample comprised peripheral blood. Source of these receptors: a human donor in a cohort sampled during active COVID-19. The CDR3 runs from the conserved cysteine through the conserved F or W. Each record gives: V gene, clone size, J gene, CDR3 protein. Clone size is stated in some rows and not others, as once, few, many or a class when expanded.

TRBV7-9	NA	TRBJ1-1	CASSSTLREEAFF
TRBV7-2	NA	TRBJ2-3	CASSLTSGRASYTQYF
TRBV6-5	few	TRBJ2-7	CASSYSSLAGTYEQYF
TRBV14	NA	TRBJ2-1	CASSQGRTSVPSYNEQFF
TRBV27	NA	TRBJ1-1	CASSYLRGNTEAFF
TRBV3-1/TRBV3-2	NA	TRBJ2-5	CASSQRGPGQETQYF
TRBV5-6	once	TRBJ2-3	CASTLSGKTDTQYF
TRBV7-9	NA	TRBJ1-5	CASSPGGPSSNQPQHF
TRBV3-1/TRBV3-2	NA	TRBJ2-1	CASSQESPGLARYNEQFF
TRBV28	NA	TRBJ1-1	CASSLWVGGPGAFF
TRBV4-1	NA	TRBJ2-1	CASSYREWGENEQFF
TRBV9	NA	TRBJ1-1	CASSPSERQSLFTEAFF
TRBV3-1/TRBV3-2	NA	TRBJ2-5	CASSQNLAEGETQYF
TRBV7-2	once	TRBJ2-1	CASRPDRASYNEQFF
TRBV19	NA	TRBJ2-2	CASDKGGTGYSTGELFF
TRBV15	NA	TRBJ2-2	CATSRDRAGSGELFF
TRBV28	once	TRBJ1-1	CASTPGQGANTEAFF
TRBV18	NA	TRBJ1-4	CASSPRGPTNEKLFF
TRBV3-1/TRBV3-2	NA	TRBJ2-3	CASSPRPHGADTQYF
TRBV5-5	NA	TRBJ2-1	CASSLQGQGEQFF
TRBV2	once	TRBJ2-7	CASTGTSGVGEQYF
TRBV28	NA	TRBJ1-2	CASSPHGAGVPENYGYTF
TRBV30	NA	TRBJ2-1	CAWTGTSGYNEQFF
TRBV11-3	NA	TRBJ2-3	CASSTYRADTQYF
TRBV10-3	NA	TRBJ1-1	CAILQGAGTEAFF
TRBV10-3	NA	TRBJ1-1	CACQGQANTEAFF
TRBV5-1	NA	TRBJ2-2	CASSLGNRDTGELFF
TRBV5-6	NA	TRBJ2-7	CASSLALTGYEQYF
TRBV5-1	once	TRBJ1-1	CASSLAVGQAAFF
TRBV28	NA	TRBJ2-7	CASLAPGGKDEQYF
TRBV6-5	NA	TRBJ1-4	CASSYGTASNEKLFF